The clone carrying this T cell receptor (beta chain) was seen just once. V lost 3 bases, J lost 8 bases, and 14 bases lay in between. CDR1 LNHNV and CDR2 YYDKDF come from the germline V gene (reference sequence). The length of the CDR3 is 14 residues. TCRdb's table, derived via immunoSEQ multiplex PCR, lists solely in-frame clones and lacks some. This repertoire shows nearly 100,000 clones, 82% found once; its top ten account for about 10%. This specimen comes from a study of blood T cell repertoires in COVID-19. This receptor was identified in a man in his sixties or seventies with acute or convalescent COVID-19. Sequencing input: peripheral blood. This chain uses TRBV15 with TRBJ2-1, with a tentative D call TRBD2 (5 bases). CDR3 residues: CATSSPSGIHEQFF. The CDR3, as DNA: TGTGCCACCAGCAGCCCATCCGGGATCCATGAGCAGTTCTTC. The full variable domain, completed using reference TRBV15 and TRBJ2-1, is DAMVIQNPRYQVTQFGKPVTLSCSQTLNHNVMYWYQQKSSQAPKLLFHYYDKDFNNEADTPDNFQSRRPNTSFCFLDIRSPGLGDTAMYLCATSSPSGIHEQFFGPGTRLTVL.